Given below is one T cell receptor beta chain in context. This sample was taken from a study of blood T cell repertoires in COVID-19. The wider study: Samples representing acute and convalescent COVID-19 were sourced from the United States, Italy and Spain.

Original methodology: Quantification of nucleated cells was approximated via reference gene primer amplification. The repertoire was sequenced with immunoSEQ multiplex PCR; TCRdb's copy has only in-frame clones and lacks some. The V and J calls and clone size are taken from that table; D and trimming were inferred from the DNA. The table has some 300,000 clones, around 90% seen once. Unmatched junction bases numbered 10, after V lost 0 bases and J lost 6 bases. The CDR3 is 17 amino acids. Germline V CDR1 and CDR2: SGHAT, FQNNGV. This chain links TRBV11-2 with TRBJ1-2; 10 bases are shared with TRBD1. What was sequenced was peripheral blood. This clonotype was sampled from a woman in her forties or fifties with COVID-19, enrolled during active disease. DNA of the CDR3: TGTGCCAGCAGCTTAGACTCCGGGACAGGGGTTATTCATGGCTACACCTTC. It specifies CASSLDSGTGVIHGYTF. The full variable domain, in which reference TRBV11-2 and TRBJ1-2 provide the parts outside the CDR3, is EAGVAQSPRYKIIEKRQSVAFWCNPISGHATLYWYQQILGQGPKLLIQFQNNGVVDDSQLPKDRFSAERLKGVDSTLKIQPAKLEDSAVYLCASSLDSGTGVIHGYTFGSGTRLTVV.